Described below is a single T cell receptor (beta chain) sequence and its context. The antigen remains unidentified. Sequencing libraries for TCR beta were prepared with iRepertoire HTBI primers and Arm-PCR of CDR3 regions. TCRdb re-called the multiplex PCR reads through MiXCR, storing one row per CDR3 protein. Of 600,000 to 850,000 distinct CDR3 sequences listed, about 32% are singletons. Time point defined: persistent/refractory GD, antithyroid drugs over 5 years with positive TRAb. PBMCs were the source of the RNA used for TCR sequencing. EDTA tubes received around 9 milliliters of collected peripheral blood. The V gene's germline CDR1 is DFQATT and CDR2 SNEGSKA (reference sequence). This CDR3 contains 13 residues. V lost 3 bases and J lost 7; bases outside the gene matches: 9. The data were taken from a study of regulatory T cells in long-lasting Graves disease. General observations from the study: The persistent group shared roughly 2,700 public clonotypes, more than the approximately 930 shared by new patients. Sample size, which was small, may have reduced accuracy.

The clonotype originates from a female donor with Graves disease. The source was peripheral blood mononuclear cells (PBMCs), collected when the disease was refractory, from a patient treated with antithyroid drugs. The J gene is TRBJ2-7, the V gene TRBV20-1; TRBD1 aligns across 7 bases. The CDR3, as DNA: TGCAGTGCTAGTATTTTACAGGGGCGAGAGCAGTACTTC. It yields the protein CSASILQGREQYF.